A single sample gave rise to the 3 T cell receptor beta chains below, sequenced in a study of blood T cells in healthy people across ages. The authors ran a second PCR of roughly 6 to 12 cycles using a sample-barcoded 5' primer and a J-beta primer mix. TCRdb redid the calling of the 5' RACE reads with MiXCR, one entry per CDR3 protein. Among about 670,000 distinct CDR3 sequences listed, 35% to 50% were seen once. Sequences were obtained from blood. The receptors derive from a man older than 75 in good health.

CDR3 DNA: TGTGCGACCACAGGGTGGGTAATCGATGAGCAGTTCTTC. As protein: CATTGWVIDEQFF. The rearrangement joins TRBV25-1 to TRBJ2-1, with a possible D match to TRBD1 (6 bases). CDR1 and CDR2 (germline): MGHDK, SYGVNS. The CDR3 has 13 amino acids.

V usage is TRBV7-2 and J usage is TRBJ1-1; D uncertain. The length of the CDR3 is 20 residues. Germline CDR1 reads SGHTA; CDR2 reads FQGNSA. Trimming stripped 2 bases from V and 0 bases from J, with 25 bases between. The CDR3 DNA follows: TGTGCCAGCAGCTTACGCCCGTTAGGCGGCTCGTTTAAAATGAACACTGAAGCTTTCTTT. Amino acids: CASSLRPLGGSFKMNTEAFF.

V gene TRBV14 combines with J gene TRBJ2-4; 7 bases fit TRBD1. The end of the DNA aligns better with TRBJ2-7, so the J call may be wrong. The CDR3 is made up of 18 amino acids. The germline gives CDR1 SGHDN, CDR2 FVKESK. DNA of the CDR3: TGTGCCAGCAGCCCTGGACAGGCCAGCTACGCGTTTTACTACGAGCAGTACTTC. Translating it yields CASSPGQASYAFYYEQYF.